The following is a T cell receptor beta chain sequence with its context. As yet, its antigen is unknown. PCR employed 60 Vbeta and 13 Jbeta primers. Produced via immunoSEQ multiplex PCR; TCRdb's table is partial and in-frame only. The sample consists of 150,000 to 200,000 clones, 70% to 85% of them appearing once. This sample is part of a study of cytomegalovirus exposure and HLA in healthy donors. Broader study findings: Researchers reported in a later analysis that a missense DCLRE1C variant was tied to TCR beta V- and J-gene trimming.

The CDR3 contains 15 residues. CDR1 is SSHAT and CDR2 is FNYEAQ in the germline V gene (reference sequence). This chain links TRBV7-7 with TRBJ2-5; D possibly corresponds to TRBD2 (6 bases). The sequencing sample was made of PBMCs. The clonotype was recovered from a man aged 50-59 years in good health and CMV-seropositive. The CDR3 sequence is CASGPNAGIQETQYF. CDR3 nucleotide sequence: TGTGCTAGCGGACCCAACGCCGGGATCCAAGAGACCCAGTACTTC. The full variable domain, rest sourced from reference TRBV7-7 and TRBJ2-5, is GAGVSQSPRYKVTKRGQDVTLRCDPISSHATLYWYQQALGQGPEFLTYFNYEAQPDKSGLPSDRFSAERPEGSISTLTIQRTEQRDSAMYRCASGPNAGIQETQYFGPGTRLLVL.